This entry concerns a single TCR beta chain. These data originate in a study of blood T cell repertoires in COVID-19. Whole-study context: The origin of the acute and convalescent COVID-19 samples was the United States, Italy and Spain.

Germline CDR1 SGDLS, CDR2 YYNGEE. V lost 0 bases, J lost 1 base, and 13 bases lay in between. The CDR3 totals 17 residues. As processed by the authors: For nucleated cells, counts were estimated from reference gene primer amplification. Sequenced by immunoSEQ multiplex PCR; TCRdb stores in-frame clones only, minus some. V, J and clone size were drawn from that table, and D and trimming were deduced from the DNA. The sample lists about 110,000 clones, over 75% seen once, with approximately 4% in the top ten. The chain couples TRBV9 to TRBJ2-2; D may be TRBD1 (6 bases). Sequencing was done on a sample of peripheral blood. The TCR comes from a woman aged 70-85 years with acute or convalescent COVID-19. Written as DNA, the CDR3 is TGTGCCAGCAGCGTAGTCGGGACACTCAGGAACACCGGGGAGCTGTTTTTT. Translating gives CASSVVGTLRNTGELFF.